This TCR beta chain was retrieved from a study of T cell responses to AZD1222 COVID-19 vaccine. Findings of the study overall: At 160-218 and 743-854, vaccine-associated CD4 TCRs were dominant, and they spanned spike. Sampling that yielded the repertoires occurred only after the peak T cell response. The sample set comprised mostly white British donors with more females, and clonal diversity was possibly underestimated.

From germline, CDR1 is SEHNR and CDR2 FQNEAQ (reference sequence). Trimming removed 4 bases from V and 11 bases from J; junction bases left unmatched: 9. This CDR3 comprises 13 residues. This clone was picked up a small number of times. As yet, its antigen is unknown. Produced via immunoSEQ multiplex PCR; TCRdb's table is partial and in-frame only. The table has about 94,000 clones, about 85% seen once. This specimen consisted of peripheral blood, obtained 28 days after the second AZD1222 dose. The receptor's source is an adult who received the AZD1222 COVID-19 vaccine. The chain combines TRBV7-9 with TRBJ1-1; 8 bases are a match to TRBD1. The CDR3: CASSSQGAPAAFF. The CDR3 DNA reads as TGTGCCAGCAGCTCCCAGGGGGCCCCTGCTGCTTTCTTT.